This entry features one T cell receptor beta chain sequence. Antigen unknown. The same CDR3 can be traced to other DNA sequences in this sample. Assay used: immunoSEQ multiplex PCR; TCRdb lists only in-frame clones, some missing. The sample has around 600,000 clones, 95% seen once; the top ten hold over 0.09%. With 3 bases removed from V and 2 bases from J, the gap between germline ends came to 8 bases. This CDR3 is 13 amino acids long. The germline gives CDR1 MNHEY, CDR2 SMNVEV (reference sequence). The source of the sample is a study of shared clonotypes between healthy human individuals. The naive CD8 subset, CD45RO-negative cells positively selected for CCR7, excluded terminally differentiated effector memory CD45RA+ cells. Study donors comprised healthy, HIV-negative adults devoid of recent acute infection or vaccination. General study results and limits: A limitation of the genetic and exposure-history diversity represented arose from few donors. On the whole, naive subsets had larger estimated richness than memory subsets had.

This rearrangement joins TRBV27 to TRBJ2-7, with D perhaps TRBD1 or TRBD2 (5 bases each). The sequence was collected from a woman aged 25 to 39 in good health. Sequencing used naive CD8+ T cells sorted from blood. In DNA, the CDR3 is TGTGCCAGCAGTTTGGGACGGACCTACGAGCAGTACTTC. This gives the protein CASSLGRTYEQYF.